The clone carrying this T cell receptor (beta chain) was recorded a few times. No antigen is known for it. Germline loops: CDR1 MNHNS, CDR2 SASEGT. The CDR3 is 13 amino acids. Trimming removed 10 bases from V and 9 bases from J, with 22 bases in between. These data belong to a study of T cells after yellow fever vaccination. Study-wide background: Each low-cell-number fraction was prepared by means of SMART-Seq v4 Ultra Low Input.

As TCR cDNA was made by 5'RACE template switching, a universal primer site and UMIs were added. TCRdb re-analysed the 5' RACE reads in MiXCR, keeping a single row per CDR3 protein. The table includes 450,000 to 550,000 distinct CDR3 sequences, around a fifth detected once. Study-wide results and caveats: Abundant contaminating clonotypes from the bulk population could appear in FACS-sorted repertoires.

Sample: PBMCs, taken less than 25 days after the first yellow fever vaccination. The chain is built from TRBV6-1 and TRBJ2-7; a possible D gene is TRBD1 (5 bases). The TCR sequence derives from a man in his late teens or twenties who received the YFV17D yellow fever vaccine. The CDR3 sequence: CAIQDTTTTAQYF. DNA for the CDR3: TGTGCCATCCAGGACACTACAACCACGGCGCAGTACTTC.